These T cell receptor beta chains were read from a single sample in a study of CD8+ T cells in alopecia areata. Method: immunoSEQ multiplex PCR; TCRdb's copy keeps in-frame clones and lacks some. This sample has about 190,000 clones; 55% to 70% occur once, and the top ten carry around 0.69%. The sample was CD4+ T cells sorted from blood, taken at week 4, from a patient treated with tofacitinib. The receptors shown here come from a human donor with alopecia areata. Both conserved end residues are part of each CDR3. The D gene is left open where the match is weak. For some rows the clone size is stated as once, few or many, or as a class when expanded; others skip it.

CDR3aa	CDR3nt	d_gene	abundance	j_gene	v_gene	len
CSAGLAGIQFF	TGCAGTGCGGGTCTAGCGGGAATTCAGTTCTTC	TRBD2	NA	TRBJ2-1	TRBV20-1	11
CSVGLPNTEAFF	TGCAGCGTTGGATTGCCCAACACTGAAGCTTTCTTT	NA	few	TRBJ1-1	TRBV29-1	12
CASSQEETQYF	TGTGCCAGCAGCCAAGAAGAGACCCAGTACTTC	NA	NA	TRBJ2-5	TRBV14	11
CASSLSSGHIYGYTF	TGTGCCAGCAGTTTATCGTCCGGACATATCTATGGCTACACCTTC	NA	NA	TRBJ1-2	TRBV27	15
CASSTIRTGRKLFF	TGTGCCAGCAGCACCATACGGACAGGCCGAAAACTGTTTTTT	TRBD1	NA	TRBJ1-4	TRBV28	14
CASSREIETQYF	TGTGCCAGCTCCCGTGAAATCGAGACCCAGTACTTC	NA	few	TRBJ2-5	TRBV11-1	12
CASSYSGQGGGEQYF	TGTGCCAGCAGTTACTCGGGGCAGGGTGGTGGCGAGCAGTACTTC	NA	once	TRBJ2-7	TRBV6-5	15
CSVTRQDRNTGELFF	TGCAGCGTCACCCGACAGGATAGGAACACCGGGGAGCTGTTTTTT	NA	few	TRBJ2-2	TRBV29-1	15
CASSHTPRAGGTYEQYF	TGCGCCAGCAGCCACACTCCTAGAGCGGGAGGAACCTACGAGCAGTACTTC	TRBD2	NA	TRBJ2-7	TRBV4-1	17
CSVERVLNYGYTF	TGCAGCGTTGAGAGGGTCCTAAACTATGGCTACACCTTC	NA	NA	TRBJ1-2	TRBV29-1	13
CSVQDGPSVETQYF	TGCAGCGTACAAGACGGCCCGTCAGTAGAGACCCAGTACTTC	NA	NA	TRBJ2-5	TRBV29-1	14
CASSQGQAGRSYNEQFF	TGCGCCAGCAGCCAAGGCCAAGCGGGACGGTCCTACAATGAGCAGTTCTTC	TRBD2	few	TRBJ2-1	TRBV4-3	17
CASSLPGVNIQYF	TGTGCCAGCAGTTTACCAGGGGTAAACATTCAGTACTTC	NA	NA	TRBJ2-4	TRBV28	13
CASSQGVISYEQYF	TGCGCCAGCAGCCAGGGGGTAATCTCCTACGAGCAGTACTTC	NA	NA	TRBJ2-7	TRBV4-1	14
CASSEAGQNYGYTF	TGTGCCAGCAGTGAAGCCGGACAGAACTATGGCTACACCTTC	NA	few	TRBJ1-2	TRBV6-1	14
CASSFVGAGYTF	TGTGCCAGCAGTTTCGTGGGGGCAGGCTACACCTTC	NA	NA	TRBJ1-2	TRBV28	12
CSVVTGDAQPQHF	TGCAGCGTGGTGACAGGGGATGCTCAGCCCCAGCATTTT	TRBD1	NA	TRBJ1-5	TRBV29-1	13
CASSPGQGDTEAFF	TGCGCCAGCAGCCCAGGACAGGGGGATACTGAAGCTTTCTTT	TRBD1	few	TRBJ1-1	TRBV4-3	14
CASSVARLTDTQYF	TGTGCCAGCAGTGTGGCGCGGCTCACAGATACGCAGTATTTT	NA	NA	TRBJ2-3	TRBV2	14
CSARRNEELFF	TGCAGCGCCCGACGTAATGAAGAACTGTTTTTT	NA	NA	TRBJ1-4	TRBV29-1	11
CASSRTVLSYEQYF	TGTGCCAGCAGTAGGACAGTACTATCCTACGAGCAGTACTTC	NA	NA	TRBJ2-7	TRBV25-1	14
CASRPAERTAKNIQYF	TGCGCCAGCCGTCCCGCGGAGCGAACAGCCAAAAACATTCAGTACTTC	NA	NA	TRBJ2-4	TRBV5-1	16
CASSWDSSLTQYF	TGTGCCAGCAGTTGGGACTCCAGCTTGACCCAGTACTTC	NA	few	TRBJ2-5	TRBV28	13
CASSLGVRDTEAFF	TGTGCCAGCAGTTTGGGGGTTAGGGACACTGAAGCTTTCTTT	NA	few	TRBJ1-1	TRBV27	14
CASSLGTSENNEQFF	TGCGCCAGCAGCTTGGGAACTAGCGAAAACAATGAGCAGTTCTTC	TRBD2	NA	TRBJ2-1	TRBV5-1	15
CASSPLPLGDEQYF	TGTGCCAGCTCACCACTTCCCTTGGGGGACGAGCAGTACTTC	NA	NA	TRBJ2-7	TRBV18	14
CASSYGQILYEQYF	TGTGCCAGCAGTTACGGGCAAATTCTTTACGAGCAGTACTTC	NA	NA	TRBJ2-7	TRBV6-5	14
CASSQDRREETQYF	TGTGCCAGCAGCCAAGATCGGAGGGAGGAGACCCAGTACTTC	NA	NA	TRBJ2-5	TRBV4-2	14
CASQFRSYEQYF	TGTGCCAGCCAGTTTCGATCCTACGAGCAGTACTTC	NA	NA	TRBJ2-7	TRBV28	12
CASSLRGGPRDIQYF	TGTGCCAGCAGCCTAAGGGGGGGCCCTAGGGACATTCAGTACTTC	NA	NA	TRBJ2-4	TRBV27	15
CASSLHITGANVLTF	TGTGCCAGCAGCTTACACATTACTGGGGCCAACGTCCTGACTTTC	NA	NA	TRBJ2-6	TRBV7-6	15
CASSSRTGYTGELFF	TGTGCCAGCAGTTCTCGGACAGGTTACACCGGGGAGCTGTTTTTT	TRBD1	NA	TRBJ2-2	TRBV27	15
CASSHPSGYNEQYF	TGCGCCAGCAGCCACCCCTCAGGCTACAACGAGCAGTACTTC	NA	NA	TRBJ2-7	TRBV4-1	14
CSVELGTGIYEQYF	TGCAGCGTTGAGCTTGGGACAGGGATTTACGAGCAGTACTTC	TRBD1	NA	TRBJ2-7	TRBV29-1	14
CASSFRGGTGDGYTF	TGTGCCAGCAGTTTTCGGGGCGGGACAGGGGATGGCTACACCTTC	TRBD1	few	TRBJ1-2	TRBV6-5	15